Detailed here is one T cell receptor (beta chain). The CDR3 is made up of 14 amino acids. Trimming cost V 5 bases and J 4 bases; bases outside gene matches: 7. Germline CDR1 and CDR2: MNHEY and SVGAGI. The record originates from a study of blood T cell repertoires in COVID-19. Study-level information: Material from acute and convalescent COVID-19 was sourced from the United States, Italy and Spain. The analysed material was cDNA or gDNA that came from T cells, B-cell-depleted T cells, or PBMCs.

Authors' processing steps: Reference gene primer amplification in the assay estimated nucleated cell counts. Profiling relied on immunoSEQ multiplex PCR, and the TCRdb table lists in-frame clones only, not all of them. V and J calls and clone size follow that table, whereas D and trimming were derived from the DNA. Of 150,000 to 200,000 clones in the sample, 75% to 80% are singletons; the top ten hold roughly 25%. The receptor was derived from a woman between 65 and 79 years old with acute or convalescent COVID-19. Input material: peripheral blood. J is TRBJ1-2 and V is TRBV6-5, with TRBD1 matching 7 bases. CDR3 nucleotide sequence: TGTGCCAGCAGTCCGGGACAGATTATCTATGGCTACACCTTC. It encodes CASSPGQIIYGYTF.